This T cell receptor beta chain was observed in a study of control samples from healthy donors and cancer patients. Losses at the gene ends were 4 bases for V and 3 bases for J; bases not matched to a gene: 5. CDR1 and CDR2 from the germline V gene are SGHRS and YFSETQ. The CDR3 runs to 15 residues. Generated by immunoSEQ multiplex PCR, the TCRdb table keeps only in-frame clones and is missing some. There are a few hundred thousand clones in the sample; 90% occur only once, and 5% to 7% lies in the top ten. The TCR originated in a man aged 40-50 years with head and neck cancer. V usage is TRBV5-1 and J usage is TRBJ2-2; 8 bases fit TRBD1. Material for sequencing was PBMCs. The CDR3 is CASSKQGGDTGELFF. The CDR3 DNA reads as TGCGCCAGCAGCAAACAGGGGGGAGACACCGGGGAGCTGTTTTTT.